This entry lists 11 T cell receptor beta chains sequenced from one sample in a study of monozygotic twins with inflammatory bowel disease. With the 5' RACE reads reprocessed, TCRdb shows one record per CDR3 protein and no DNA. In total, the table holds roughly 170,000 distinct CDR3 sequences. The sequenced material came from blood. The receptors here all came from a human donor with ulcerative colitis or Crohn's disease, or a healthy co-twin of an affected twin (not recorded which).

The chain carries TRBV6-5 and TRBJ2-3; TCRdb indicates TRBD1, and absent DNA this call remains unverified. Looked up from germline, CDR1 is MNHEY and CDR2 is SVGAGI. The CDR3 length is 13 residues. The CDR3 protein is CASSLTGEHTQYF.

The CDR3 sequence: CASSLEPGGSGYTF. This chain connects TRBV5-1 to TRBJ1-2; TCRdb gives TRBD1 as the D gene, but with no DNA this cannot be confirmed. Germline lookup yields CDR1 SGHRS and CDR2 YFSETQ. The CDR3 sequence is 14 residues long.

The rearrangement joins TRBV5-1 to TRBJ2-5; the TRBD1 assignment by TCRdb is unverifiable without DNA. This CDR3 has 16 amino acids. Germline V lookup: CDR1 SGHRS, CDR2 YFSETQ. This chain's CDR3 is CASSAPLEGPKETQYF.

This chain uses TRBV29-1 with TRBJ1-1; as DNA is missing, the TRBD1 call by TCRdb cannot be tested. CDR3 length equals 13 residues. Germline V gene data show CDR1 as SQVTM and CDR2 as ANQGSEA. CDR3 loop: CSVAGLMNTEAFF.

This chain links TRBV30 with TRBJ2-5; the D gene TCRdb calls, TRBD1, cannot be checked with no DNA. This CDR3 has 14 residues. Germline V gene lookup returns CDR1 GTSNPN and CDR2 SVGIG (reference sequence). CDR3: CAWSTSPGLETQYF.

Here the CDR3 reads CASSSGTRGSDTQYF. The chain couples TRBV5-1 to TRBJ2-3; the D call from TCRdb, TRBD2, cannot be confirmed without DNA. This CDR3 comprises 15 residues. Looked up from germline, CDR1 is SGHRS and CDR2 is YFSETQ.

V and J are TRBV7-2 and TRBJ2-1. This CDR3 spans 14 amino acids. Germline CDR1 and CDR2: SGHTA and FQGNSA. CDR3 region: CASSPQVRYNEQFF.

The V and J genes are TRBV13 and TRBJ2-2; without DNA, the TCRdb call of TRBD2 cannot be checked. CDR1 and CDR2 from the germline V gene are PRHDT and FYEKMQ (reference sequence). The CDR3 has 15 amino acids. The CDR3 reads CASSLPGGITGELFF.

The chain has TRBV5-4 and TRBJ2-5; without DNA, the TCRdb call of TRBD1 cannot be checked. This CDR3 spans 15 amino acids. Germline V gene sequence: CDR1 SGHNT, CDR2 YYREEE (reference sequence). Here the CDR3 reads CASSLVGQGQETQYF. Drawing the rest from reference TRBV5-4 and TRBJ2-5, the complete variable domain is ETGVTQSPTHLIKTRGQQVTLRCSSQSGHNTVSWYQQALGQGPQFIFQYYREEENGRGNFPPRFSGLQFPNYSSELNVNALELDDSALYLCASSLVGQGQETQYFGPGTRLLVL.

The chain recombines TRBV10-3 with TRBJ1-6; TCRdb outputs TRBD1, but without DNA this stays unchecked. The CDR3 is made up of 15 amino acids. Germline V gene lookup returns CDR1 ENHRY and CDR2 SYGVKD. CDR3 sequence: CAISEKDRENSPLHF.

The CDR3 reads CASSEAGGAERYEQYF. V gene TRBV10-1 combines with J gene TRBJ2-7; TCRdb gives TRBD1 as the D gene, but with no DNA this cannot be confirmed. From germline, CDR1 is WNHNN and CDR2 SYGVQD (reference sequence). The CDR3 totals 16 residues.